This record looks at one TCR beta chain sequence and its context. Its antigen is unknown. No clone much larger than this one lies a single base away; base qualities are absent. This record comes from a study of T cell responses to AZD1222 COVID-19 vaccine (dated by TCRdb to the early 2020s). Study-wide context: Because spike-specific TCR depth and breadth did not differ between the two schedules, AZD1222 recipients who got a second dose at roughly 4 weeks were pooled with those who got a second dose at roughly 12 weeks. TCR sequencing was performed for roughly 250 trial participants, of whom about 210 were given two doses of AZD1222 and around 25 were given two doses of MenACWY control vaccine. Trial participants were enrolled by age into 18-55, 56-69 and 70-plus year subgroups, with approximately 150, 30 and 60 TCR-sequenced participants respectively. Overall results and qualifications from the work: Reportedly, close to half of the unique spike-specific TCRs recognized epitopes lying outside the regions that are mutated in the B.1.351 and B.1.1.7 variants. The 56-69-year group was small, and its depth increase did not reach significance, likely because of low power. Participants were mostly white British, with more females than males. The authors suggested clonal diversity may have been underestimated. Vaccine-associated CD4 TCRs spanned the whole spike protein, with dominant responses in regions 160-218 and 743-854. After two AZD1222 doses, both the breadth and the depth of spike-specific TCRs were significantly higher than at day 0 and than in MenACWY recipients. Because no samples from the day 14 peak response were available, repertoires could be characterized only after the peak T cell response. Only a handful of AZD1222 recipients were SARS-CoV-2 seropositive at baseline, limiting conclusions about previously exposed vaccinees.

The CDR3 regions of human TCRbeta chains were subjected to immunosequencing. The published analysis was carried out like this. Repertoire TCRs were checked for matches against a reference library of SARS-CoV-2-specific TCRs that had been generated using the MIRA antigen-specificity platform. Breadth meant the fraction of unique TCRs that were SARS-CoV-2-associated, whereas depth meant the fraction of total T cells that were SARS-CoV-2-associated. Each spike-specific TCR was assigned to its reactive spike region and to a CD4 or CD8 class using the MIRA data. Log10-transformed breadth and depth values were compared by one-way ANOVA with Sidak's multiple comparisons tests. TCRdb took this table from immuneACCESS and kept in-frame rearrangements with V and J called. Such tables lack part of the clones; where checked against another copy, unresolved V genes explain under half of the gap, and the rest is unexplained. The V and J calls and the clone size are those of that table, but D and trimming were determined from the DNA. Counted in this sample were roughly 110,000 clones; 75% to 90% of them appeared once. The ten top clones hold approximately 5% of the sample.

The time point label, read with the paper, signifies: baseline before first vaccination. Samples from vaccinated people were obtained from the UK trials COV001 and COV002, which included a single-blind randomized controlled phase 2/3 trial of AZD1222 (ChAdOx1 nCoV-19) in healthy adults. Trial participant PBMC samples were collected at day 0 and day 28 after the second dose for TCRbeta chain sequencing. Trimming removed 7 bases from V and 0 bases from J, leaving 7 bases between the germline ends. CDR3 length: 14 amino acids, cysteine to phenylalanine. The entry retains the CDR3 DNA only, 42 bases that are in frame from base 1. CDR1 and CDR2, per the germline V gene, are SNHLY and FYNNEI.

Recombination joined TRBV2 with TRBJ1-6, and the D gene may be TRBD1, 5 bases matching. This material consisted of peripheral blood, taken on day 0 of AZD1222 vaccination. The receptor comes from an adult in good health. The base sequence is TGTGCCAGCACTGGGGGCTCCTATAATTCACCCCTCCACTTT. This is translated as CASTGGSYNSPLHF.